This T cell receptor beta chain stems from a study of shared clonotypes between healthy human individuals (dated by TCRdb to the early 2020s). Broadly, across the study: The cohort included three men and a couple of women between 18 and 49 years of age. Per donor, three plates each were used for CD4 naive and CD4 memory, two for CD8 naive, and one for CD8 memory. To estimate repertoire size and how much clonotypes are shared between individuals, the study performed deep sequencing of blood TCR repertoires from roughly five healthy adults. To increase sequencing depth and limit assay-specific biases, different laboratories used diverse techniques to prepare libraries and sequence TCR repertoires. Between about 0.94 and 10 billion PBMCs per donor were obtained by leukapheresis.

Paper-wide results and their limitations: The genetic and exposure-history diversity represented was limited by the small number of donors. Incomplete sequencing was indicated by rarefaction of sorted-subset datasets, despite the large sequencing depth. Compared with non-shared clonotypes, the clonotypes found in all four sorted-subset donors had higher generation probabilities. Pairwise subsampling indicated that sequencing depth was expected to affect the degree of clonotype sharing among donors. Approximately 5% of naive CD4, 3% to 4% of naive CD8, roughly 2.5% of memory CD4, and over 0.35% of memory CD8 clonotypes were shared across several donors. Sampling was restricted to blood, and TCR repertoires in tissue are likely to differ from TCR repertoires in blood. Naive subsets generally had larger estimated clonotype richness than memory subsets did.

The donors were healthy, HIV-negative adults with no recently reported acute infections or vaccinations. Every donor was a Caucasian adult living in Nashville, Tennessee, USA. CD4+ T cells were enriched through magnetic negative selection, after which naive cells were positively selected on CD45RA and the remaining negative fraction served as the memory subset. After blood collection by leukapheresis, PBMCs were isolated using Ficoll-Histopaque density gradient centrifugation and then cryopreserved in the vapor phase of liquid nitrogen. Purity and quantity of every magnetically sorted T cell population were checked by analytical flow cytometry. Genomic DNA was isolated from each sorted fraction and quantified by UV absorbance on a Nanodrop 2000c. Using the deep immunoSEQ assay, TCR CDR3 regions were amplified from genomic DNA by multiplex PCR. Genomic DNA extracted from each cell subset was distributed evenly over all wells of several immunoSEQ 96-well plates, and each plate served as one replicate. For sorted subsets, around 200 ng genomic DNA, equal to 30,000 to 35,000 T cell genomes, was loaded into each replicate PCR. The purified libraries were quantified using a Qubit 3.0 fluorometer, sized with a Bioanalyzer 2100, and then quantified again using the KAPA Library Quantification kit. Every immunoSEQ 96-well plate was sequenced on a dedicated single-read 150-cycle Illumina NextSeq 550 flow cell. The paper's data handling went like this. The immunoSEQ output contained only junctional sequences without quality scores, so filtering could not match that applied to full-length reads. To assign V/J genes and CDR3, sequences were annotated using PyIR, a Python wrapper for IgBLAST v1.9, with IMGT germline references. Any read was removed if the V/J assignment was weak (E-value above 1e-6), the CDR3 was missing, or the read contained stop codons, out-of-frame junctions, or ambiguous translated residues. A V3J clonotype was defined by an identical inferred V gene, J gene, and CDR3 amino acid sequence. The percentage overlap between two repertoires was calculated by dividing the number of shared unique clonotypes by the size of the smaller repertoire. Richness of each repertoire was evaluated using RTK rarefaction, the Chao1 estimator, and Recon v2.1 estimates of unobserved clonotypes. For all TCRbeta clonotypes obtained by the gDNA method from a handful of donors, generation probabilities were computed with OLGA. In its TCRdb copy, this immuneACCESS table keeps in-frame sequences only and misses some clones. Where compared with another copy, unresolved V genes explain less than half of these, and the others have no known cause. V and J calls and clone size follow that table, whereas D and trimming were derived from the DNA. In all, the sample holds about 610,000 clones, and about 96% of those were seen once. The ten top clones hold around 0.058% of the sample.

Remarks on this clone: The target of this receptor is not known. Qualities for individual bases were not recorded, and no much larger clone is one base off.

The specimen sequenced was naive CD4+ T cells sorted from blood. The sample's cell subset or site label, in plain terms: CD45RA+ positively selected. The receptor's source is a woman aged 25 to 45 in good health.

For the CDR3, the sequence is CASQGGTSGNSYNEQFF. The DNA reads as follows: TGTGCCAGCCAGGGGGGGACTAGCGGTAACTCCTACAATGAGCAGTTCTTC. The V and J segments used are TRBV11-1 and TRBJ2-1, with 11 middle bases fitting TRBD2. The germline V and J ends show losses of 8 bases and 0 bases respectively, and no gene match explains 9 bases of the junction. The germline V gene encodes CDR1 SGHAT and CDR2 FQDESV (reference sequence). The CDR3 spans 17 residues, from the cysteine through the phenylalanine. Only the CDR3 portion is preserved as DNA: 51 bases, with reading frame beginning at the first base.